This TCR beta chain was sequenced for a study of blood T cells in healthy people across ages. The authors ran a second PCR of 7 to 11 cycles using a sample-barcoded 5' primer and a J-beta primer mix. Via MiXCR, TCRdb re-called the 5' RACE reads, giving one row per CDR3 protein. The sample gives roughly 1,300,000 distinct CDR3 sequences, roughly 64% of which show up once; roughly 6.3% is in the top ten. Trimming took 1 base from V and 7 from J, leaving 7 bases between them. Germline V gene lookup returns CDR1 SGHDN and CDR2 FVKESK. The CDR3 runs to 13 residues. Regarding this clonotype: The antigen remains unidentified.

The study, taken as a whole, reports: Investigators viewed diversity estimates from one million T cells as underestimates, the study reported. A roughly linear age-dependent decrease characterized TCR beta diversity per million T cells.

Extractions gave at least 6 micrograms of total RNA per sample. This chain links TRBV14 with TRBJ2-2; D gene ambiguous. The receptor was derived from a man aged 18 to 29 in good health. The specimen was blood. CDR3 sequence: CASSQGWSGELFF. In nucleotides, the CDR3 is TGTGCCAGCAGCCAAGGGTGGAGCGGGGAGCTGTTTTTT.